A single sample is the source of the 24 T cell receptor beta chains below, sequenced in a study of blood T cell repertoires in COVID-19. The protocol was immunoSEQ multiplex PCR, while the TCRdb copy is restricted to in-frame clones and leaves out a portion. The sample yields approximately 46,000 clones, roughly 82% seen once. The sequenced sample was peripheral blood. The receptor set was obtained from a human donor in a cohort sampled during active COVID-19.

J is TRBJ2-7 and V is TRBV9, with D perhaps TRBD1 (6 bases). Germline CDR1 and CDR2: SGDLS and YYNGEE. V was clipped by 0 bases and J by 0 bases, with 10 bases between them. CDR3 length: 15 residues. The DNA of the CDR3 is TGTGCCAGCAGCGTAGGATCGGGACACTCCTACGAGCAGTACTTC. Its translation is CASSVGSGHSYEQYF.

The chain uses TRBV5-1 and TRBJ1-2; D unclear. The germline V gene has CDR1 SGHRS and CDR2 YFSETQ. V dropped 0 bases and J dropped 4 bases, with 16 bases sitting between them. CDR3 length: 16 residues. CDR3 sequence: CASSLAVGSSLYGYTF. DNA for the CDR3: TGCGCCAGCAGCTTGGCCGTTGGGAGCTCCCTCTATGGCTACACCTTC.

The V gene is TRBV5-5, the J gene TRBJ2-2; 7 positions match TRBD1. The germline V gene has CDR1 SGHKS and CDR2 YYEKEE (reference sequence). Trimming at V came to 0 bases and at J to 4 bases, leaving 3 bases not matched to a gene. CDR3 size: 15 residues. CDR3 DNA: TGTGCCAGCAGCTTGGAGGGGGCGGCCACCGGGGAGCTGTTTTTT. It is translated as CASSLEGAATGELFF.

The chain couples TRBV5-4 to TRBJ2-2; TRBD2 might be the D (5 bases). This CDR3 contains 15 residues. Looked up from germline, CDR1 is SGHNT and CDR2 is YYREEE (reference sequence). V was pared by 3 bases and J by 5 bases, with 14 bases between. The CDR3 is CASSWETTLTGELFF. The CDR3 nucleotides read TGTGCCAGCAGCTGGGAGACGACCTTAACCGGGGAGCTGTTTTTT.

The chain couples TRBV27 to TRBJ2-4; D is perhaps TRBD1 (6 bases). V shed 10 bases and J shed 8 bases, with 18 bases lying between them. The CDR3 totals 13 residues. Germline-derived CDR1 and CDR2 are MNHEY and SMNVEV (reference sequence). CDR3 nucleotide sequence: TGTGCCACCTCAGGACAGAAACCTCACATTCAGTACTTC. This codes for CATSGQKPHIQYF.

J is TRBJ2-4 and V is TRBV2, with 7 bases lining up with TRBD1. Trimming at V came to 8 bases and at J to 7 bases, leaving 5 bases not matched to a gene. CDR1 is SNHLY and CDR2 is FYNNEI in the germline V gene. This CDR3 spans 12 amino acids. The DNA of the CDR3 is TGTGCCAGCCGGGACAGCCTTAACATTCAGTACTTC. Translation gives CASRDSLNIQYF.

The V call is TRBV18, the J call TRBJ2-5, with 7 bases fitting TRBD1. CDR1 is KGHSH and CDR2 is LQKENI in the germline V gene. Trimming removed 3 bases from V and 2 bases from J; junction bases left unmatched: 3. This CDR3 comprises 14 residues. The chain's CDR3 is CASSPEGQQETQYF. CDR3 DNA: TGTGCCAGCTCACCCGAGGGACAGCAAGAGACCCAGTACTTC.

The V gene is TRBV4-1, the J gene TRBJ2-1, with 10 bases identical to TRBD2. The CDR3 has 14 residues. Germline lookup yields CDR1 MGHRA and CDR2 YSYEKL. J lost 11 bases, V lost 8 bases, and 12 bases had no gene match. CDR3: CASQGLAGVWKQFF. The CDR3, as DNA: TGCGCCAGCCAGGGGCTAGCGGGAGTTTGGAAGCAGTTCTTC.

The V and J genes are TRBV7-8 and TRBJ2-4; 14 positions agree with TRBD2. Germline V CDR1 and CDR2: SGHVS, FQNEAQ. Losses at the gene ends were 1 base for V and 8 bases for J; bases not matched to a gene: 10. The CDR3 has 18 amino acids. DNA of the CDR3: TGTGCCAGCAGCTTAGTAGGGCGACTAGCGGGAGGGGGGGACATTCAGTACTTC. It is translated as CASSLVGRLAGGGDIQYF.

The chain carries TRBV3-1 (or the pseudogene TRBV3-2) and TRBJ1-1; D remains unclear. The CDR3 is 13 residues long. V dropped 1 base and J dropped 5 bases, with 8 bases sitting between them. The germline CDR1 and CDR2 sequences are LGHDT and YNNKEL (reference sequence). This CDR3 reads CASSQVKETEAFF. DNA of the CDR3: TGTGCCAGCAGCCAAGTGAAGGAGACTGAAGCTTTCTTT.

There are a few counts of this clone. This chain uses TRBV9 with TRBJ1-6, with 7 bases lining up with TRBD1. This CDR3 spans 15 amino acids. From germline, CDR1 is SGDLS and CDR2 YYNGEE. Trimming at V came to 0 bases and at J to 10 bases, leaving 7 bases not matched to a gene. The CDR3 coding sequence is TGTGCCAGCAGCGTAGGACAGGGAATGGGGTCACCCCTCCACTTT. This gives the protein CASSVGQGMGSPLHF.

V is TRBV11-2 and J is TRBJ2-7; D is possibly TRBD2 (6 bases). Per the germline V gene, CDR1 is SGHAT and CDR2 is FQNNGV. V lost 2 bases to trimming and J lost 5 bases, with 10 bases between them. The CDR3 spans 13 residues. The CDR3 protein is CASSLLREHEQYF. CDR3 sequence (DNA): TGTGCCAGCAGCTTACTTCGGGAGCACGAGCAGTACTTC.

The genes are TRBV6-2 or TRBV6-3 and TRBJ2-5; TRBD2 agrees at 11 bases. From germline, CDR1 is MNHEY and CDR2 SVGEGT. This CDR3 comprises 16 residues. Trimming cost V 5 bases and J 4 bases; bases outside gene matches: 9. The CDR3 loop is CASSDTTSGERETQYF. Written as DNA, the CDR3 is TGTGCCAGCAGTGACACGACTAGCGGGGAAAGAGAGACCCAGTACTTC.

Of note for this clone: The junction departs from germline at one end; a sequencing error may be responsible. V is TRBV6-1 and J is TRBJ2-1, with TRBD2 matching 9 bases. This CDR3 has 15 residues. Germline V gives CDR1 MNHNS, CDR2 SASEGT. The CDR3 here is CASSQAGGSYNEQFF. The CDR3 DNA follows: TGTGCCAGCAGTCAAGCGGGAGGCTCCTACAATGAGCAGTTCTTC.

This chain uses TRBV7-2 with TRBJ2-5; 7 nucleotides align to TRBD2. The CDR3 totals 15 residues. Losses at the gene ends were 4 bases for V and 0 bases for J; bases not matched to a gene: 5. CDR1 and CDR2 (germline): SGHTA, FQGNSA. The CDR3 reads CASSYQSGDQETQYF. The CDR3 bases are TGTGCCAGCAGCTACCAGAGCGGGGACCAAGAGACCCAGTACTTC.

The chain is built from TRBV18 and TRBJ2-2, with 8 bases aligning to TRBD2. V shed 0 bases, J shed 3 bases, and the junction held 3 bases outside the gene matches. The CDR3 consists of 16 residues. Germline V CDR1 and CDR2: KGHSH, LQKENI. CDR3 loop: CASSPPSGRDTGELFF. The CDR3 nucleotides are TGTGCCAGCTCACCACCGAGCGGGAGAGACACCGGGGAGCTGTTTTTT.

The chain has TRBV19 and TRBJ1-2; no clear D. The CDR3 covers 12 residues. The V and J ends lost 6 bases and 5 bases respectively, with 10 bases between them. Germline V CDR1 and CDR2: LNHDA, SQIVND (reference sequence). CDR3 protein: CASSLEQYGYTF. The CDR3 nucleotides are TGTGCCAGTAGCCTGGAACAGTATGGCTACACCTTC. Supplemented by reference TRBV19 and TRBJ1-2, the full variable domain reads DGGITQSPKYLFRKEGQNVTLSCEQNLNHDAMYWYRQDPGQGLRLIYYSQIVNDFQKGDIAEGYSVSREKKESFPLTVTSAQKNPTAFYLCASSLEQYGYTFGSGTRLTVV.

The chain recombines TRBV30 with TRBJ2-3; 10 positions agree with TRBD2. The CDR3 contains 17 residues. Per the germline V gene, CDR1 is GTSNPN and CDR2 is SVGIG (reference sequence). With V trimmed by 4 bases and J by 1 base, 11 bases remained unmatched. The CDR3 coding sequence is TGTGCCTGGAAGAGGGCTAGCGGGAGCGGAGGCACAGATACGCAGTATTTT. This codes for CAWKRASGSGGTDTQYF.

This clone was observed a single time. This same CDR3 is encoded by further DNA sequences in the sample. This chain uses TRBV6-4 with TRBJ2-2, with D possibly TRBD1 on 5 matching bases. CDR1 and CDR2 (germline): MRHNA, SNTAGT. The CDR3 contains 15 residues. The V and J ends lost 3 bases and 0 bases respectively, with 8 bases between them. The CDR3 DNA reads as TGTGCCAGCAGTGAGGGGCAGACGAACACCGGGGAGCTGTTTTTT. Encoded protein: CASSEGQTNTGELFF.

CDR3 amino acids: CASLSSGVNEQFF. In DNA form, the CDR3 reads TGTGCCAGCCTCTCTAGCGGGGTTAATGAGCAGTTCTTC. The chain recombines TRBV12-3 or TRBV12-4 with TRBJ2-1; TRBD2 agrees at 9 bases. Trimming took 8 bases from V and 7 from J; bases not matched to a gene: 6. The CDR3 has 13 amino acids.

This chain connects TRBV10-3 to TRBJ1-4, with D possibly being TRBD1 (5 bases). V lost 6 bases and J lost 0, with 5 bases in between. CDR1 is ENHRY, CDR2 SYGVKD, per germline. CDR3 length equals 13 residues. DNA for the CDR3: TGTGCCATCAGACAGGCAACTAATGAAAAACTGTTTTTT. Amino acids: CAIRQATNEKLFF.

Only one count was recorded for this clone. This rearrangement joins TRBV5-4 to TRBJ2-5; 7 bases are a match to TRBD1. V was pared by 1 base and J by 4 bases, with 1 base of the junction left unmatched. Germline V gives CDR1 SGHNT, CDR2 YYREEE (reference sequence). The CDR3 is 13 residues long. CDR3 loop: CASSLSGGETQYF. The CDR3 bases are TGTGCCAGCAGCTTGTCAGGGGGAGAGACCCAGTACTTC. The variable domain in full, with the rest retrieved from reference TRBV5-4 and TRBJ2-5, is ETGVTQSPTHLIKTRGQQVTLRCSSQSGHNTVSWYQQALGQGPQFIFQYYREEENGRGNFPPRFSGLQFPNYSSELNVNALELDDSALYLCASSLSGGETQYFGPGTRLLVL.

J is TRBJ1-1 and V is TRBV30; no definite D call. Trimming left V 3 bases short and J 8 bases short, with 10 bases between. Germline values: CDR1 GTSNPN, CDR2 SVGIG (reference sequence). This CDR3 comprises 11 residues. The CDR3 loop reads CAWSPAGEAFF. In DNA form, the CDR3 reads TGTGCCTGGAGCCCCGCAGGAGAAGCTTTCTTT.

This clone was found once. This rearrangement joins TRBV19 to TRBJ1-5, with D perhaps matching TRBD1 (5 bases). Germline V gives CDR1 LNHDA, CDR2 SQIVND (reference sequence). V lost 1 base and J 7 bases, leaving 11 bases between the germline ends. CDR3 length: 14 residues. The chain's CDR3 is CASSIGSTGQPQHF. For the CDR3, the DNA is TGTGCCAGTAGTATAGGGTCCACAGGCCAGCCCCAGCATTTT.